Below, 30 T cell receptor beta chains from the same sample are listed, as sequenced in a study of cytomegalovirus exposure and HLA in healthy donors. Sequenced by immunoSEQ multiplex PCR; TCRdb stores in-frame clones only, minus some. The sample records 150,000 to 250,000 clones, 70% to 85% being singletons. The sample consisted of PBMCs. Receptors were obtained from a woman younger than 45 in good health and CMV-seropositive.

The rearrangement links TRBV6-5 to TRBJ2-7; D possibly corresponds to TRBD2 (6 bases). Germline V gene sequence: CDR1 MNHEY, CDR2 SVGAGI. This CDR3 has 15 residues. Trimming cost V 2 bases and J 0 bases, with 11 bases left between them. DNA of the CDR3: TGTGCCAGCAGTTACGAGGAGGGACTCTCCTACGAGCAGTACTTC. Translated, it gives CASSYEEGLSYEQYF.

Regarding this clone: The same CDR3 also results from other DNA sequences found in this sample. V is TRBV29-1 and J is TRBJ1-1; TRBD1 agrees at 7 bases. The germline CDR1 and CDR2 sequences are SQVTM and ANQGSEA. CDR3 length equals 12 residues. J lost 4 bases, V lost 2 bases, and 1 base had no gene match. The DNA for the CDR3 is TGCAGCGTTGAATCAGGGGGCACTGAAGCTTTCTTT. Translated: CSVESGGTEAFF.

This clone appeared many times. The chain is built from TRBV6-1 and TRBJ2-3; 8 bases line up with TRBD2. The CDR3 extends over 14 amino acids. The ends lost 5 bases at V and 4 bases at J; junction bases unmatched: 5. Looked up from germline, CDR1 is MNHNS and CDR2 is SASEGT. The CDR3 DNA follows: TGTGCCAGCAGTTCGGCGGGAGGTCCAGATACGCAGTATTTT. This encodes CASSSAGGPDTQYF.

CDR3 bases: TGCGCCAGCAGCTTGTCGGGTACGGGGACTGAAGCTTTCTTT. Protein: CASSLSGTGTEAFF. The chain has TRBV5-1 and TRBJ1-1; D gene ambiguous. The germline V gene encodes CDR1 SGHRS and CDR2 YFSETQ. This CDR3 has 14 residues. The V end was cut by 1 base, the J end by 5 bases, with 12 bases between.

The rearrangement links TRBV2 to TRBJ2-5; 7 nucleotides match TRBD2. V trimming: 8 bases; J trimming: 5 bases; junction bases outside the gene matches: 8. CDR3 length: 13 residues. The germline gives CDR1 SNHLY, CDR2 FYNNEI. The DNA for the CDR3 is TGTGCCAGCCGAAGGGGACTAACGGAGACCCAGTACTTC. It is translated as CASRRGLTETQYF. The whole variable domain, remainder taken from reference TRBV2 and TRBJ2-5, is EPEVTQTPSHQVTQMGQEVILRCVPISNHLYFYWYRQILGQKVEFLVSFYNNEISEKSEIFDDQFSVERPDGSNFTLKIRSTKLEDSAMYFCASRRGLTETQYFGPGTRLLVL.

This chain uses TRBV7-8 with TRBJ2-2, with D perhaps matching TRBD1 (5 bases). Germline V gene data show CDR1 as SGHVS and CDR2 as FQNEAQ. There are 13 residues in the CDR3. Trimming took off 2 bases at V and 5 bases at J, with 6 bases between the two ends. The CDR3 DNA reads as TGTGCCAGCAGCTTAAGGGGAACCGGGGAGCTGTTTTTT. Translated, it gives CASSLRGTGELFF.

The genes are TRBV28 and TRBJ2-7; the D is unclear. Trimming shortened V by 2 bases and J by 4 bases, and 9 bases separated the two germline ends. The germline CDR1 and CDR2 sequences are MDHEN and SYDVKM. The CDR3 extends over 13 amino acids. CDR3 DNA sequence: TGTGCCAGCAGTTTACCCCCCCGGTACGAGCAGTACTTC. It codes for CASSLPPRYEQYF. The entire variable domain, with the rest obtained from reference TRBV28 and TRBJ2-7, is as follows: DVKVTQSSRYLVKRTGEKVFLECVQDMDHENMFWYRQDPGLGLRLIYFSYDVKMKEKGDIPEGYSVSREKKERFSLILESASTNQTSMYLCASSLPPRYEQYFGPGTRLTVT.

This rearrangement joins TRBV28 to TRBJ1-2, with D perhaps matching TRBD1 (6 bases). The germline V gene encodes CDR1 MDHEN and CDR2 SYDVKM. Between the trimmed V and J ends, which lost 3 bases and 2 bases, there was a span of 10 bases. The CDR3 has 14 residues. In DNA, the CDR3 is TGTGCCAGCAGTTTGGGGGCAGGGAACTATGGCTACACCTTC. It yields the protein CASSLGAGNYGYTF.

For this clone: The same CDR3 arises from other DNA sequences in this sample as well. This chain uses TRBV6-5 with TRBJ1-2; TRBD1 aligns across 7 bases. V lost 6 bases and J lost 6; bases outside the gene matches: 4. Germline CDR1 reads MNHEY; CDR2 reads SVGAGI. The CDR3 has 12 residues. CDR3 sequence reads: CASSRTGDGYTF. In DNA, the CDR3 is TGTGCCAGCAGCAGAACAGGGGATGGCTACACCTTC.

The V call is TRBV4-1, the J call TRBJ2-2, with 9 bases fitting TRBD1. The V gene end was trimmed by 0 bases and the J gene end by 7 bases; junction bases not matched to a gene: 3. The CDR3 covers 15 residues. Germline CDR1 is MGHRA and CDR2 is YSYEKL. The CDR3, as DNA: TGCGCCAGCAGCCAAGAGGGACAGGGCTACGGGGAGCTGTTTTTT. It codes for CASSQEGQGYGELFF.

This clone was detected only a few times. The chain joins TRBV6-4 to TRBJ2-2, with no clear D. Germline values: CDR1 MRHNA, CDR2 SNTAGT. The CDR3 has 14 residues. V lost 4 bases, J lost 3 bases, and 9 bases lay in between. In nucleotides, the CDR3 is TGTGCCAGCAGTGTTGGCTTCTACACCGGGGAGCTGTTTTTT. This gives the protein CASSVGFYTGELFF.

This chain connects TRBV9 to TRBJ1-5; D gene uncertain. V lost 7 bases and J lost 4, with 9 bases in between. Per the germline V gene, CDR1 is SGDLS and CDR2 is YYNGEE. The CDR3 sequence is 12 residues long. In nucleotides, the CDR3 is TGTGCCAGCGGCCCGGGGAATCAGCCCCAGCATTTT. It yields the protein CASGPGNQPQHF. The variable domain in full, with the rest retrieved from reference TRBV9 and TRBJ1-5, is DSGVTQTPKHLITATGQRVTLRCSPRSGDLSVYWYQQSLDQGLQFLIQYYNGEERAKGNILERFSAQQFPDLHSELNLSSLELGDSALYFCASGPGNQPQHFGDGTRLSIL.

CDR3 coding DNA: TGTGCCAGCAGCCTAGACACAGATACGCAGTATTTT. Protein sequence: CASSLDTDTQYF. J is TRBJ2-3 and V is TRBV5-4; D not resolved. V lost 4 bases and J lost 2, with 5 bases in between. Germline CDR1 is SGHNT and CDR2 is YYREEE (reference sequence). This CDR3 spans 12 amino acids.

This sequence joins TRBV5-6 and TRBJ1-5, with no clear D. CDR1 and CDR2 (germline): SGHDT, YYEEEE. The CDR3 has 15 residues. The V end lost 4 bases, the J end lost 2 bases, and 13 bases lay between the germline ends. CDR3 sequence reads: CASSVYTRRNQPQHF. The CDR3 region has the DNA TGTGCCAGCAGCGTGTATACGCGCCGCAATCAGCCCCAGCATTTT.

The chain carries TRBV6-1 and TRBJ2-7; D remains ambiguous. Germline-derived CDR1 and CDR2 are MNHNS and SASEGT. The length of the CDR3 is 13 residues. Deletions cut 0 bases from V and 3 bases from J, with 6 bases between. Written as DNA, the CDR3 is TGTGCCAGCAGTGAAGCCTCCCGCTACGAGCAGTACTTC. Translated: CASSEASRYEQYF.

This chain joins TRBV5-1 and TRBJ1-1; TRBD1 matches at 7 bases. The CDR3 runs 14 residues. The germline CDR1 and CDR2 sequences are SGHRS and YFSETQ. J gave up 1 base and V 6 bases, and 6 bases lay outside the gene matches. The CDR3 nucleotides read TGCGCCAGCAAAAAGGGACAGCCGAACACTGAAGCTTTCTTT. This codes for CASKKGQPNTEAFF.

V gene TRBV29-1 combines with J gene TRBJ2-5, with D uncertain. The CDR3 contains 12 residues. Germline loops: CDR1 SQVTM, CDR2 ANQGSEA. V shed 5 bases and J shed 0 bases, with 7 bases lying between them. CDR3 in amino acids: CSVSGDQETQYF. The CDR3, as DNA: TGCAGCGTTTCAGGTGACCAAGAGACCCAGTACTTC.

This chain joins TRBV19 and TRBJ1-2, with 7 bases aligning to TRBD1. Germline lookup yields CDR1 LNHDA and CDR2 SQIVND (reference sequence). The CDR3 runs to 13 residues. The V and J ends lost 5 bases and 5 bases, in that order; junction bases with no gene match: 5. The CDR3 protein is CASSDTGEYGYTF. CDR3 sequence (DNA): TGTGCCAGTAGTGACACAGGGGAGTATGGCTACACCTTC. The complete variable domain, with remaining parts taken from reference TRBV19 and TRBJ1-2, reads DGGITQSPKYLFRKEGQNVTLSCEQNLNHDAMYWYRQDPGQGLRLIYYSQIVNDFQKGDIAEGYSVSREKKESFPLTVTSAQKNPTAFYLCASSDTGEYGYTFGSGTRLTVV.

J is TRBJ2-1 and V is TRBV5-1, with 7 positions matching TRBD2. V shed 3 bases, J shed 14 bases, and the junction held 23 bases outside the gene matches. The length of the CDR3 is 17 residues. CDR1 and CDR2 (germline): SGHRS, YFSETQ. The CDR3 DNA is TGCGCCAGCAGCTCGTCCAATGGAGTACTAGCGAGATCGGGGGAGTTCTTC. This sequence encodes CASSSSNGVLARSGEFF.

The chain combines TRBV9 with TRBJ2-3; the match to TRBD2 covers 8 bases. The ends lost 4 bases at V and 6 bases at J; junction bases unmatched: 13. CDR1 SGDLS and CDR2 YYNGEE come from the germline V gene. The CDR3 extends over 16 amino acids. CDR3 sequence: CASSSGTGGRLDTQYF. The CDR3 region has the DNA TGTGCCAGCAGCTCTGGCACCGGCGGGAGGTTGGATACGCAGTATTTT.

J is TRBJ2-7 and V is TRBV5-4; 8 nucleotides line up with TRBD1. The CDR3 extends over 14 amino acids. V lost 4 bases and J lost 3; bases outside the gene matches: 6. Germline values: CDR1 SGHNT, CDR2 YYREEE (reference sequence). CDR3 DNA: TGTGCCAGCAGCGGACAGGGTATTGTCTACGAGCAGTACTTC. As protein: CASSGQGIVYEQYF.

This sequence joins TRBV5-6 and TRBJ1-1, with TRBD1 identical over 8 bases. J was trimmed by 4 bases and V by 4 bases; bases with no gene match: 6. Germline V CDR1 and CDR2: SGHDT, YYEEEE. The CDR3 extends over 14 amino acids. This CDR3 is CASSLYTGGTEAFF. The DNA for the CDR3 is TGTGCCAGCAGCCTATATACAGGGGGCACTGAAGCTTTCTTT.

The chain couples TRBV6-5 to TRBJ2-7; 11 positions match TRBD2. Germline V gene sequence: CDR1 MNHEY, CDR2 SVGAGI. The CDR3 runs 15 residues. Trimming removed 0 bases from V and 7 bases from J; junction bases left unmatched: 5. CDR3 region: CASSYSTSGSGEQYF. CDR3 nucleotides: TGTGCCAGCAGTTACTCAACTAGCGGGAGTGGAGAGCAGTACTTC.

This clone was counted between two and nine times. The CDR3 DNA sequence: TGTGCCAGTAGCAGCACCCCCCGGGGCTCCTACAATGAGCAGTTCTTC. Translating gives CASSSTPRGSYNEQFF. J is TRBJ2-1 and V is TRBV19, with D maybe TRBD2 (5 bases). V lost 6 bases, J lost 0 bases, and 15 bases lay in between. Germline CDR1 and CDR2: LNHDA and SQIVND (reference sequence). This CDR3 is built from 16 residues.

The J gene is TRBJ2-1, the V gene TRBV5-8; TRBD1 aligns across 10 bases. There are 12 residues in the CDR3. V lost 5 bases and J lost 8; bases outside the gene matches: 1. In germline, CDR1 is SGHTS, CDR2 YDEGEE. In DNA, the CDR3 is TGTGCCAGCAGAGGACAGGGGGATGAGCAGTTCTTC. Amino acids: CASRGQGDEQFF.

This rearrangement joins TRBV28 to TRBJ2-7, with TRBD2 matching 11 bases. V lost 5 bases, J lost 3 bases, and 3 bases stayed unmatched. Germline lookup yields CDR1 MDHEN and CDR2 SYDVKM. CDR3 length equals 14 residues. The CDR3 DNA reads as TGTGCCAGCAGTACTAGCGGGGGATTCTACGAGCAGTACTTC. It is translated as CASSTSGGFYEQYF.

This rearrangement joins TRBV2 to TRBJ1-4; D may be TRBD1 (6 bases). Per germline, CDR1 SNHLY and CDR2 FYNNEI. The V end lost 6 bases, the J end lost 0 bases, and 8 bases lay between the germline ends. CDR3 length: 14 residues. Here the CDR3 reads CASRYRATNEKLFF. The DNA for the CDR3 is TGTGCCAGCAGGTACAGGGCAACTAATGAAAAACTGTTTTTT.

The chain joins TRBV15 to TRBJ1-2; the D gene is possibly TRBD1 (5 bases). CDR1 is LNHNV and CDR2 is YYDKDF in the germline V gene (reference sequence). CDR3 length: 17 residues. V was pared by 2 bases and J by 8 bases, with 24 bases between. The CDR3 region is CATSRPITDSGAGGYTF. As DNA, the CDR3 is TGTGCCACCAGCAGACCAATTACCGACAGTGGGGCAGGGGGCTACACCTTC.

This rearrangement joins TRBV7-2 to TRBJ2-7; 8 positions agree with TRBD2. Germline CDR1 and CDR2: SGHTA and FQGNSA. Unmatched junction bases numbered 9, after V lost 5 bases and J lost 3 bases. CDR3 length: 15 amino acids. The CDR3 DNA reads TGTGCCAGCAGCCGTAGCGGGAACCAGTTCTACGAGCAGTACTTC. Translation gives CASSRSGNQFYEQYF. Drawing the rest from reference TRBV7-2 and TRBJ2-7, the complete variable domain is GAGVSQSPSNKVTEKGKDVELRCDPISGHTALYWYRQSLGQGLEFLIYFQGNSAPDKSGLPSDRFSAERTGGSVSTLTIQRTQQEDSAVYLCASSRSGNQFYEQYFGPGTRLTVT.

This clone was detected only once. The J gene is TRBJ2-7, the V gene TRBV11-3; D is unresolved. Germline V lookup: CDR1 SGHNT, CDR2 YENEEA. With 3 bases removed from V and 6 bases from J, the gap between germline ends came to 24 bases. The CDR3 is made up of 17 amino acids. The CDR3 reads CASSFYSVRPAVREQYF. The CDR3, as DNA: TGTGCCAGCAGCTTCTATTCGGTCCGTCCCGCCGTTCGCGAGCAGTACTTC.